The present T cell receptor beta chain was sequenced within a study of blood T cells in healthy people across ages. This CDR3 comprises 14 residues. The germline V gene encodes CDR1 LGHDT and CDR2 YNNKEL (reference sequence). The germline V and J ends were trimmed by 1 base and 4 bases, with 10 bases remaining between them. Then a second PCR, running roughly 7 to 11 cycles, was carried out with a sample-barcoded 5' primer and a J-beta primer mix. TCRdb re-called the 5' RACE reads with MiXCR, one entry per CDR3 protein. The sample holds about 1,600,000 distinct CDR3 sequences, roughly 40% seen once. The TCR originated in a woman aged 18-29 years in good health. The sample consisted of blood. The chain uses TRBV3-1 and TRBJ1-2; D unresolved. CDR3: CASSQAGQAYGYTF. The CDR3 nucleotides read TGTGCCAGCAGCCAAGCCGGGCAGGCCTATGGCTACACCTTC.